The 2 T cell receptor beta chains listed next were all sequenced from one sample in a study of T cells after yellow fever vaccination. MiXCR, applied by TCRdb to the 5' RACE reads, yields one record per CDR3 protein. This sample has 300,000 to 350,000 distinct CDR3 sequences, with about 10% found just once. Here the sequenced sample was CD4+ T cells sorted from PBMCs, taken 45 days after the yellow fever booster vaccination. These receptors came from a man aged 18 to 35 who received the YFV17D yellow fever vaccine.

This clonotype was found a few times. This chain connects TRBV7-2 to TRBJ1-2, with 11 positions matching TRBD1. V was pared by 2 bases and J by 9 bases, with 8 bases of the junction left unmatched. CDR3 size: 15 residues. Germline V gene data show CDR1 as SGHTA and CDR2 as FQGNSA. The CDR3 DNA reads as TGTGCCAGCAGCTTAAGGACAGGGGGCACCGGTAGCTACACCTTC. Encoded protein: CASSLRTGGTGSYTF.

The CDR3 nucleotides are TGTGCCAGCAGCCGATCCGATCTGGGGAGGGGGACCCAGTACTTC. As protein: CASSRSDLGRGTQYF. The rearrangement joins TRBV11-3 to TRBJ2-5, with 7 bases aligning to TRBD2. CDR1 and CDR2 (germline): SGHNT, YENEEA. Losses at the gene ends were 5 bases for V and 7 bases for J; bases not matched to a gene: 13. The CDR3 extends over 15 amino acids.